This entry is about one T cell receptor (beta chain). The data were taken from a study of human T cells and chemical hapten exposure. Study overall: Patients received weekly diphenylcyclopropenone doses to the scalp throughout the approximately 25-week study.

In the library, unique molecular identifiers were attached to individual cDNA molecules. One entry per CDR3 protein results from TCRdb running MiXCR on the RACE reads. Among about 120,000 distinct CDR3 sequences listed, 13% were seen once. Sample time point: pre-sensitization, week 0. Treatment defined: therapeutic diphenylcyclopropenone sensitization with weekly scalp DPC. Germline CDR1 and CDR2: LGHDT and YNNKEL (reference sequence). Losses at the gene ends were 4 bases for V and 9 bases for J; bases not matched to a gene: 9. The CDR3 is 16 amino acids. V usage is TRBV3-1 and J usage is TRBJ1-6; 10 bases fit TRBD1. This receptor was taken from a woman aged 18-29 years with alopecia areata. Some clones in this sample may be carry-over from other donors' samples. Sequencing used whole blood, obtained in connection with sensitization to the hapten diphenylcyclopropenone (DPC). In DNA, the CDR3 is TGTGCCAGCAGCCCGCGGGGACAGGGGATTCTTTCACCCCTCCACTTT. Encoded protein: CASSPRGQGILSPLHF.